Reported below is one TCR beta chain. Its antigen is as yet unknown. This record comes from a study of T cell responses to AZD1222 COVID-19 vaccine. General study findings and limits: Donors were mostly white British, more females; clonal diversity possibly underestimated. It was only after the peak T cell response that any repertoires were sampled.

The data were produced by immunoSEQ multiplex PCR, yet TCRdb's version contains in-frame clones alone and is incomplete. This table has 130,000 or so clones, approximately 85% appearing once. The CDR3 is made up of 14 amino acids. Trimming stripped 1 base from V and 3 bases from J, with 7 bases between. Germline CDR1 and CDR2: SEHNR and FQNEAQ (reference sequence). The chain recombines TRBV7-9 with TRBJ1-5; D is undetermined. The input for sequencing was peripheral blood, taken 28 days after the second dose of the MenACWY control vaccine. The TCR originated in an adult who received the MenACWY meningococcal vaccine as a control. The CDR3 bases are TGTGCCAGCAGCTTAGTCGATTCCAATCAGCCCCAGCATTTT. Protein product: CASSLVDSNQPQHF.